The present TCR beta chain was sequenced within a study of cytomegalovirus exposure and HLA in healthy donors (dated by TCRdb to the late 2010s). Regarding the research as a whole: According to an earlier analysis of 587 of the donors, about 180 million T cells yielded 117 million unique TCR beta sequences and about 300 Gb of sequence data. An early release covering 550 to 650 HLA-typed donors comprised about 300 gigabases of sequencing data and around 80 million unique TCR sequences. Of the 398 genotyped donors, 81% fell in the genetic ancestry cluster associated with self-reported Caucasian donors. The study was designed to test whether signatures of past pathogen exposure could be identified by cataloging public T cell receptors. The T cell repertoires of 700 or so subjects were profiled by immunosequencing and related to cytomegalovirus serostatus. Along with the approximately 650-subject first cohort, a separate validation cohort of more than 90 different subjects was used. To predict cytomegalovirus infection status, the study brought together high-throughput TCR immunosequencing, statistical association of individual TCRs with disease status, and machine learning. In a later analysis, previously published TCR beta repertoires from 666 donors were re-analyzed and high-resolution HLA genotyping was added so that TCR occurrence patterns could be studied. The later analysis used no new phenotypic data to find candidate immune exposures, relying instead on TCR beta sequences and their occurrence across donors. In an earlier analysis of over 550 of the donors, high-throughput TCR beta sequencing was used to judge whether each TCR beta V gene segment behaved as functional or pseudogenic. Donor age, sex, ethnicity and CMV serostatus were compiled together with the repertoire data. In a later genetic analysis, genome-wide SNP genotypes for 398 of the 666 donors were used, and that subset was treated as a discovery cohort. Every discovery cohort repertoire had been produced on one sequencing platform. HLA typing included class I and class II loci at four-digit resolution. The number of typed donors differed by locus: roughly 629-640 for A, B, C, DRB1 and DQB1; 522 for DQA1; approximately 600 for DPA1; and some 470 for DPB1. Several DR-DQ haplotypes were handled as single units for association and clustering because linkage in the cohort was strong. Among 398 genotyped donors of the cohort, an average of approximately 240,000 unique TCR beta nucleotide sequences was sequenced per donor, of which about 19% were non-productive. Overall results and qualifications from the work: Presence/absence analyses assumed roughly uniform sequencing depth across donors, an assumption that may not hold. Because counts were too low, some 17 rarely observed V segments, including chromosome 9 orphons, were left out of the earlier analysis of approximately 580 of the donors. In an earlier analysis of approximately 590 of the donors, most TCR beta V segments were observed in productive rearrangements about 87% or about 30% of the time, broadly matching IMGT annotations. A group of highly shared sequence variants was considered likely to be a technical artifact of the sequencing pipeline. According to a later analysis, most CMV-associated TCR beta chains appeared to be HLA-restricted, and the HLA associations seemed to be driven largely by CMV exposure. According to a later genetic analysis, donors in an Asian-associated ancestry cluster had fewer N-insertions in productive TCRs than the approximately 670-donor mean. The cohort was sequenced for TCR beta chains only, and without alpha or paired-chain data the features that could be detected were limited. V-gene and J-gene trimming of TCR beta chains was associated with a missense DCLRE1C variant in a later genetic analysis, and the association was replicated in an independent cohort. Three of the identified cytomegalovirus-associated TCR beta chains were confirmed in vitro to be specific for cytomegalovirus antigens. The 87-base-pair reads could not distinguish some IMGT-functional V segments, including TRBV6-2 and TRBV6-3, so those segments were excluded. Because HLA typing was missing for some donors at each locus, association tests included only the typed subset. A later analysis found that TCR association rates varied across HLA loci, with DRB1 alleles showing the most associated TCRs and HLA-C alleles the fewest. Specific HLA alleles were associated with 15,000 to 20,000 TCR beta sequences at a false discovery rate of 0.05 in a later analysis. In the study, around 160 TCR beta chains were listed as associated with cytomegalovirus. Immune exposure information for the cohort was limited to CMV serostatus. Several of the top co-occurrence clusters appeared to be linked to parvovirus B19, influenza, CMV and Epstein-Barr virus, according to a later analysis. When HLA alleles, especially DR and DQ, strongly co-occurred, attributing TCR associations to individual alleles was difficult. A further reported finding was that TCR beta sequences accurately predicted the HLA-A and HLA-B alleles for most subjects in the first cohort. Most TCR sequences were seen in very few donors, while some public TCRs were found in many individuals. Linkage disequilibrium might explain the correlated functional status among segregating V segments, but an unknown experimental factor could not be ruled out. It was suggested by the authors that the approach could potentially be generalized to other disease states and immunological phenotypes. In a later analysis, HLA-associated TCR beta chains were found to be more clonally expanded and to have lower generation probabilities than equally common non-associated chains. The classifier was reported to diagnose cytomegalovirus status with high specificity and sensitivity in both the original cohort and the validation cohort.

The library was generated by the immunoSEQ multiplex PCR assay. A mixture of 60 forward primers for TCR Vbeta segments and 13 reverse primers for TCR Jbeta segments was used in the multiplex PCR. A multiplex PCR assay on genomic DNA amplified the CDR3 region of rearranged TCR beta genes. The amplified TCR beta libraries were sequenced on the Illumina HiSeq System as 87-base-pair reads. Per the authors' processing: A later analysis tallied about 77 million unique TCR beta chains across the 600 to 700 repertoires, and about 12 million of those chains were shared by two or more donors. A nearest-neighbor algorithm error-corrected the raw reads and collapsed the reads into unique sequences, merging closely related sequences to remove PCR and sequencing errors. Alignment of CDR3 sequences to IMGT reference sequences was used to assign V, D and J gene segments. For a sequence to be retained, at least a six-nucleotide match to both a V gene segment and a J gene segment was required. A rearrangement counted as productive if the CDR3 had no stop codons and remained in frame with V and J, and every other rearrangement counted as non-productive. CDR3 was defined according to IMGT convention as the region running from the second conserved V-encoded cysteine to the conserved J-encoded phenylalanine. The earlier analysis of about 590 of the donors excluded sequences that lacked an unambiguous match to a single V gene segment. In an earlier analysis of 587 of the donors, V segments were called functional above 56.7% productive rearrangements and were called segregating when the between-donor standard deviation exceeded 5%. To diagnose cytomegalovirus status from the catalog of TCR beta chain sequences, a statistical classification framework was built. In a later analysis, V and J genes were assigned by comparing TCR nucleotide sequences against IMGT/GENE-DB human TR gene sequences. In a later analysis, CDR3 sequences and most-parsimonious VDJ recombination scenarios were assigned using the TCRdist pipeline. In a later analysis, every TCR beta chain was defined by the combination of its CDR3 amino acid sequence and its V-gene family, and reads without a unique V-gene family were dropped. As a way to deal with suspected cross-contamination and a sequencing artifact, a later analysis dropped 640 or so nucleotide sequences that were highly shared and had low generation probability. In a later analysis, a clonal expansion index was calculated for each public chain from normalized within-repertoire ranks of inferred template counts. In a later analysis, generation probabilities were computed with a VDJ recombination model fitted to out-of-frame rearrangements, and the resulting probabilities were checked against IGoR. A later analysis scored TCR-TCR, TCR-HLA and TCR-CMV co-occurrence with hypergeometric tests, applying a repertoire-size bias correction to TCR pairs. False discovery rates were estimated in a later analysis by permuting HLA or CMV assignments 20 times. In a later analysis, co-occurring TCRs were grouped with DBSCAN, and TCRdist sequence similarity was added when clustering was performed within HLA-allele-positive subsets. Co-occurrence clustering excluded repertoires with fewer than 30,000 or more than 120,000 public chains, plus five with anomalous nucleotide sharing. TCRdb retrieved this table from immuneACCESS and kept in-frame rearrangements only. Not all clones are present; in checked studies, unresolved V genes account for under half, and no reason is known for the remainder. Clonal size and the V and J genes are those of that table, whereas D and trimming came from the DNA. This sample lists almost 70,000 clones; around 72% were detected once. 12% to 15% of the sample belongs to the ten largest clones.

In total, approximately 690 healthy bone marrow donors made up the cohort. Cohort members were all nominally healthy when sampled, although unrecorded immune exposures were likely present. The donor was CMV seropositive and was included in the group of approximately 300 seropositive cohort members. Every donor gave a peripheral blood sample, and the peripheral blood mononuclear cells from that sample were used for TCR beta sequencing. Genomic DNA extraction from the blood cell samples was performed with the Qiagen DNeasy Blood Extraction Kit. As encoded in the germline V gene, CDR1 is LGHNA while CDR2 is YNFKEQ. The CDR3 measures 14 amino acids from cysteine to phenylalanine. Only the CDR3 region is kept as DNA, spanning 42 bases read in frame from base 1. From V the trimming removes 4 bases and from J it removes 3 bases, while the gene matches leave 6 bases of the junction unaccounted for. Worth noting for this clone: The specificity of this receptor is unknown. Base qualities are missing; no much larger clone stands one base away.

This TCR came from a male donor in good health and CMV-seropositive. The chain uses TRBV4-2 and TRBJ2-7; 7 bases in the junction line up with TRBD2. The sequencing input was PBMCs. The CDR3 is CASSRGTIGYEQYF. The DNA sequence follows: TGTGCCAGCAGCCGCGGGACTATTGGCTACGAGCAGTACTTC.